Described below is a single TCR beta chain sequence and its context. Its specificity is not known. This record belongs to a study of T cell responses to AZD1222 COVID-19 vaccine. Study-level information: Second-dose intervals near 4 or 12 weeks were combined.

Whole-study results and caveats: Targeting of unmutated variant regions was reportedly seen in nearly half of spike-specific TCRs. Compared with day 0, the breadth and depth of the Spike-specific TCR repertoire rose significantly after two doses of AZD1222. In a largely white British group with more females than males, clonal diversity was possibly underestimated.

The CDR3 consists of 13 residues. V lost 6 bases and J 1 base, leaving 9 bases between the germline ends. Assay: immunoSEQ multiplex PCR; the TCRdb copy retains only in-frame clones and omits some. Of 150,000 to 200,000 clones detected, roughly 94% appear once; the ten largest clones hold about 0.6%. The material sequenced was peripheral blood, taken on day 0 of AZD1222 vaccination. The rearrangement joins TRBV12-3 or TRBV12-4 to TRBJ1-1; tentative D call: TRBD1 (5 bases). The origin of this receptor is an adult in good health. The CDR3 spells CASRRQSNTEAFF. The CDR3 DNA reads TGTGCCAGCAGAAGACAGTCGAACACTGAAGCTTTCTTT.